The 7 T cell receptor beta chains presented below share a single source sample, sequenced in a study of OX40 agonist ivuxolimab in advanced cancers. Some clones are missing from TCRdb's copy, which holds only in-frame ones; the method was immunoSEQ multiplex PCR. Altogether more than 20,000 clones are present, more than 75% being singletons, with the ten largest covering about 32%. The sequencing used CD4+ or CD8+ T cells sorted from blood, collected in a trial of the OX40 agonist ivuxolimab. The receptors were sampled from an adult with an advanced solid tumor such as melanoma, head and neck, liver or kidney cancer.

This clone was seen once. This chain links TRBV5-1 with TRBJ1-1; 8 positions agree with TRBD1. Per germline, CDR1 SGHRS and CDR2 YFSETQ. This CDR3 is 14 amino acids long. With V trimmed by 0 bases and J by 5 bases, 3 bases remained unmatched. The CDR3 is CASSLGRGHTEAFF. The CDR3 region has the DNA TGCGCCAGCAGCTTGGGCAGGGGGCATACTGAAGCTTTCTTT.

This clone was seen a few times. Here the CDR3 reads CASSFFEYGYTF. For the CDR3, the DNA is TGTGCCAGCAGCTTCTTCGAGTATGGCTACACCTTC. This rearrangement joins TRBV5-8 to TRBJ1-2; D not resolved. Trimming took off 2 bases at V and 5 bases at J, with 7 bases between the two ends. Germline lookup yields CDR1 SGHTS and CDR2 YDEGEE. The CDR3 spans 12 residues.

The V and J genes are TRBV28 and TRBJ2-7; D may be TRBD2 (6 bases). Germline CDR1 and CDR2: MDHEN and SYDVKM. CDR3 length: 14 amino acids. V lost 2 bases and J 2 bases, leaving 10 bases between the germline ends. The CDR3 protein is CASSLTGEPYEQYF. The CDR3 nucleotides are TGTGCCAGCAGTTTAACGGGGGAACCCTACGAGCAGTACTTC.

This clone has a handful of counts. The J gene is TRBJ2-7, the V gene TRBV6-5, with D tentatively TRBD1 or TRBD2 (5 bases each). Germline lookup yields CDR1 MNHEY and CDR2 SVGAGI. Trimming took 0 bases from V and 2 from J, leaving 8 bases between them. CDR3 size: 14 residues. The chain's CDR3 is CASSYSGDTYEQYF. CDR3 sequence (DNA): TGTGCCAGCAGTTACTCGGGGGATACCTACGAGCAGTACTTC.

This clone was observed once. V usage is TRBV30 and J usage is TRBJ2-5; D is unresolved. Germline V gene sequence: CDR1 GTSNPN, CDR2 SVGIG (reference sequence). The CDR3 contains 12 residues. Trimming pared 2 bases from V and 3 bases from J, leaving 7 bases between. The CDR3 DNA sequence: TGTGCCTGGAGTCCGGCCAAAGAGACCCAGTACTTC. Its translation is CAWSPAKETQYF. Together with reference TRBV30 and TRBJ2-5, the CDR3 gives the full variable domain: SQTIHQWPATLVQPVGSPLSLECTVEGTSNPNLYWYRQAAGRGLQLLFYSVGIGQISSEVPQNLSASRPQDRQFILSSKKLLLSDSGFYLCAWSPAKETQYFGPGTRLLVL.

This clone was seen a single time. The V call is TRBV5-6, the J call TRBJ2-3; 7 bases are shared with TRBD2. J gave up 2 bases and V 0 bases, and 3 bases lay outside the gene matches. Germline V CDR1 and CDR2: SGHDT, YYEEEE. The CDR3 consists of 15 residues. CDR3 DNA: TGTGCCAGCAGCTTGGTAGCGGGCAACACAGATACGCAGTATTTT. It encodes CASSLVAGNTDTQYF.

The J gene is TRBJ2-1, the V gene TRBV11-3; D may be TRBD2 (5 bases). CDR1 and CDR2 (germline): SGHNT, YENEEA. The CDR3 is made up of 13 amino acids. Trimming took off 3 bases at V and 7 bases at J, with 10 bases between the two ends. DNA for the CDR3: TGTGCCAGCAGCTTTGGGGAGTGGAATGAGCAGTTCTTC. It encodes CASSFGEWNEQFF.